This T cell receptor (beta chain) is drawn from a study of T-cell reconstitution after alpha-beta-depleted transplantation in children. Broader study findings: From surviving recipient T cells and thymic progenitors came the high day-60 TCRbeta diversity observed in some patients. T-cell counts and diversity at one year post-transplant came mainly from newly produced T cells. Reported findings indicate that, about two months after transplant, alpha-beta T cells came from several hundred expanded clones, which were derived from non-depleted graft cells.

For this clonotype: Its antigen is unknown.

Germline trimming cut 3 bases from V and 4 bases from J; bases unmatched to any gene: 13. The germline V gene encodes CDR1 DFQATT and CDR2 SNEGSKA (reference sequence). The CDR3 contains 18 residues. The authors prepared the TCRbeta library with unique molecular identifiers. TCRdb re-analysed the PCR reads in MiXCR, keeping a single row per CDR3 protein. The profile shows hundreds of thousands of distinct CDR3 sequences, over 10% of them singletons. The material was PBMCs, mostly from graft donor cells, obtained 360 days after TCRalphabeta/CD19-depleted stem cell transplant. The gene calls are TRBV20-1 and TRBJ2-7; 15 nucleotides line up with TRBD2. This clonotype was sampled from a male patient between 10 and 17 years old who had a stem cell transplant for acute myeloid leukemia, so the T cells may come from the graft donor. DNA of the CDR3: TGCAGTGCTAGTAAATCGGGACTAGCGGGAGGTTCTCGTTACGAGCAGTACTTC. The encoded protein is CSASKSGLAGGSRYEQYF.